Listed below are T cell receptor beta chains from one sample, sequenced in a study of T cells in localized non-small cell lung cancer. Data came from immunoSEQ multiplex PCR; TCRdb stores just in-frame clones and leaves some out. The table has around 83,000 clones, roughly 86% seen once. The specimen comprised peripheral blood, sampled before any cancer treatment. These receptors all stem from a man between 40 and 70 years old with stage I squamous cell lung carcinoma. The conserved cysteine and the conserved F or W are not part of the CDR3 here.

>TRBV29-1|TRBJ2-6
SVPGGANVLT
>TRBV6-5|TRBJ1-5
ASSFRRLPGQPQH
>TRBV11-2|TRBJ1-2
ASGPTGPNYGYT
>TRBV7-9|TRBJ1-2
ASSFPGMDYGYT
>TRBV27|TRBJ2-4
ASSLSTEGAKNIQY
>TRBV5-1|TRBJ2-7
ASSLGGWDYEQY
>TRBV28|TRBJ1-2
ASSSPRRRGNYGYT
>TRBV4-2|TRBJ1-6
ASSQEAVQRQRSYNSPLH
>TRBV6-5|TRBJ2-7
ASSRQGIEQY
>TRBV11-1|TRBJ1-4
ASSSQPNEKLF
>TRBV29-1|TRBJ2-5
SAGTGAETQY
>TRBV4-1|TRBJ1-2
ASSQTMDRDNYGYT
>TRBV2|TRBJ1-3
ASSEVSGGFGNTIY
>TRBV4-1|TRBJ1-2
ASSQGGNPIFGYT
>TRBV18|TRBJ2-3
ASSPASGGTSTDTQY
>TRBV10-3|TRBJ1-3
ATNPGGSGNTIY
>TRBV11-2|TRBJ2-1
ASSVTSGDYNEQF
>TRBV2|TRBJ1-6
ASRMTGFANSPLH
>TRBV18|TRBJ1-1
ASSPSTTEAF
>TRBV5-1|TRBJ1-2
ASSAETGTGGYT
>TRBV30|TRBJ2-7
AWSVGPYEQY
>TRBV10-3|TRBJ2-2
ATTRTGENTGELF